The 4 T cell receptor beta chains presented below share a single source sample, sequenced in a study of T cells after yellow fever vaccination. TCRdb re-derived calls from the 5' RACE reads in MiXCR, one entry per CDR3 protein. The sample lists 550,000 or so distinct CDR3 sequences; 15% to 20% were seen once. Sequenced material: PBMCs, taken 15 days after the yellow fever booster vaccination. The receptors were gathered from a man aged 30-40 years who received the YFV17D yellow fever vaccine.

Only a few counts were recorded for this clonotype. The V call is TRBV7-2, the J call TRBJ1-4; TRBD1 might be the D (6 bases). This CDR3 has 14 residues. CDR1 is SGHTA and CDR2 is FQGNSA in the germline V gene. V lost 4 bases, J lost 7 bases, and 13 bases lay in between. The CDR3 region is CASSSRVGGEKLFF. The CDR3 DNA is TGTGCCAGCAGCTCCAGGGTAGGGGGTGAAAAACTGTTTTTT.

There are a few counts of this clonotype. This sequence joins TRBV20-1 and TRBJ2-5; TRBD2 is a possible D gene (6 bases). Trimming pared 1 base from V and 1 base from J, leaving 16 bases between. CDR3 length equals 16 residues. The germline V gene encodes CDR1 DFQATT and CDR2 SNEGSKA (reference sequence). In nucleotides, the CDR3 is TGCAGTGCTAGAGGTCCCCCTAGCGTCCTCCAAGAGACCCAGTACTTC. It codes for CSARGPPSVLQETQYF.

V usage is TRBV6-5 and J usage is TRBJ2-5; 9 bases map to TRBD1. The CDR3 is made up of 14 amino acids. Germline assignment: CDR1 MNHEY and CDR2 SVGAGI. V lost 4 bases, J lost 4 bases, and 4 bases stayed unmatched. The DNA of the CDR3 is TGTGCCAGCAGTTCCCTGACAGGGGGAGAGACCCAGTACTTC. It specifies CASSSLTGGETQYF.

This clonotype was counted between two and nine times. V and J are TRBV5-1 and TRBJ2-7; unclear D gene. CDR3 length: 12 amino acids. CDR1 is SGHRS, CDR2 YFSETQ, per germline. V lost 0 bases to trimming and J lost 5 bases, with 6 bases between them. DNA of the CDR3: TGCGCCAGCAGCTTGGTGATGGACGAGCAGTACTTC. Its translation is CASSLVMDEQYF.